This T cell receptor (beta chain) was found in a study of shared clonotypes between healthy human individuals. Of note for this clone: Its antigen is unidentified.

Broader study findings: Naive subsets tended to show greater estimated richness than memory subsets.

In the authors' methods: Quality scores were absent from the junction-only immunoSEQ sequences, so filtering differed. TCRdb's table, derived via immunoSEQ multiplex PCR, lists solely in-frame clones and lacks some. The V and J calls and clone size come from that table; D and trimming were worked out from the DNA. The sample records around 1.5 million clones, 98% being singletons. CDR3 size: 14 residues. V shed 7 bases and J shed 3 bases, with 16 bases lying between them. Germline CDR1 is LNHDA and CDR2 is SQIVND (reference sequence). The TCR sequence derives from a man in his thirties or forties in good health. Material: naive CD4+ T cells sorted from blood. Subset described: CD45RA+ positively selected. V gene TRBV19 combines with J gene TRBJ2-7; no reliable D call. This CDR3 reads CASTKSALGYEQYF. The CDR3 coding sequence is TGTGCCAGTACAAAATCGGCCCTGGGCTACGAGCAGTACTTC.